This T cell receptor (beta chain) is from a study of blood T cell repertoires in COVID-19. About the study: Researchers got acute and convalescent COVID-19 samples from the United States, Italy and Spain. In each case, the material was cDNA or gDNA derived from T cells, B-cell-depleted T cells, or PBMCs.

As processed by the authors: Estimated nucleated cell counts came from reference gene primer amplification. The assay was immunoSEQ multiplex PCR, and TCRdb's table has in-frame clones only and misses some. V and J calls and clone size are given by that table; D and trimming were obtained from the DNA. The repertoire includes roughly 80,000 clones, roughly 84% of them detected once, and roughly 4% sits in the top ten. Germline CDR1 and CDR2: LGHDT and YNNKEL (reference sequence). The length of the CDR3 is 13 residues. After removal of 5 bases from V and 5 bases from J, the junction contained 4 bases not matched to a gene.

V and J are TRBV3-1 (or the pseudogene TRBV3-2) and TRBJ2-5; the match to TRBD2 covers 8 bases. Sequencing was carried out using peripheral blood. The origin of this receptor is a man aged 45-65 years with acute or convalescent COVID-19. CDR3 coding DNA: TGTGCCAGCAGCTTTACTAGCGGCGAGACCCAGTACTTC. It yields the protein CASSFTSGETQYF.